This T cell receptor beta chain appears in the sequencing data of a study of monozygotic twins with inflammatory bowel disease. Study-level findings and limits: Healthy co-twins showed greater TCRbeta diversity (inverse Simpson) than IBD patients.

Sampling involved one blood draw (2.5 ml) for every donor. Each of the TCR libraries took roughly 3,700 ng of total RNA. TCRdb reworked the 5' RACE reads into one entry per CDR3 protein, no DNA. This repertoire includes 300,000 to 450,000 distinct CDR3 sequences. As concerns this clonotype: Antigen: not known.

The germline V gene encodes CDR1 SGHRS and CDR2 YFSETQ. This CDR3 comprises 15 residues. The sample comprised blood. The chain has TRBV5-1 and TRBJ2-2; TCRdb selects TRBD1, and the lack of DNA leaves this call unchecked. This receptor was obtained from a human donor with ulcerative colitis or Crohn's disease, or a healthy co-twin of an affected twin (not recorded which). This CDR3 reads CASRPWGSHSGELFF.